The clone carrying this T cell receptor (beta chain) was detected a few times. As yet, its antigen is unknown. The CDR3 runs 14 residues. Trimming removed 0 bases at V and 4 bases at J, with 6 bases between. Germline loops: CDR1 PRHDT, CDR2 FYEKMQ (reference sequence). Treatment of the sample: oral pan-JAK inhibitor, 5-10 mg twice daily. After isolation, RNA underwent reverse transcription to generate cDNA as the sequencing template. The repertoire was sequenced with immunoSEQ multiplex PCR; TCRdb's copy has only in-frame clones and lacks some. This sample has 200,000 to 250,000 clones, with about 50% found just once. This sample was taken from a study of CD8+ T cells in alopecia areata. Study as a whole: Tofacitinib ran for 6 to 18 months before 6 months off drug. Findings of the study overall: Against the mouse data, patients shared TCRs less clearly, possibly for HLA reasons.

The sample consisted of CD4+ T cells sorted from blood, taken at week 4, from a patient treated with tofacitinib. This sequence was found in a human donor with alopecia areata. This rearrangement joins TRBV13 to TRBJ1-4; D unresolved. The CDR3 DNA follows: TGTGCCAGCAGCTTAGGGCAGCTTAATGAAAAACTGTTTTTT. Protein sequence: CASSLGQLNEKLFF.